Below, 20 T cell receptor beta chains from the same sample are listed, as sequenced in a study of Graves' ophthalmopathy and Graves' hyperthyroidism. Transcripts of RNA were the source for amplifying TCR beta CDR3 regions. HTBI primers served in a first-round RT-PCR, which a second-round multiplex PCR followed. TCRdb fed the multiplex PCR reads into MiXCR, producing one record per CDR3 protein. Here the sample spans around 600,000 distinct CDR3 sequences, about two fifths being singletons. Sample: peripheral blood. The receptors here all came from an adult man with Graves' ophthalmopathy.

The chain carries TRBV20-1 and TRBJ2-7; D not resolved. This CDR3 comprises 11 residues. Germline CDR1 DFQATT, CDR2 SNEGSKA (reference sequence). V lost 6 bases, J lost 5 bases, and 11 bases lay in between. Written as DNA, the CDR3 is TGCAGTGCCCTAAAACGGGACGAGCAGTACTTC. This sequence encodes CSALKRDEQYF.

The chain uses TRBV24-1 and TRBJ2-2; TRBD1 is a possible D gene (5 bases). Germline lookup yields CDR1 KGHDR and CDR2 SFDVKD. This CDR3 is built from 12 residues. V lost 7 bases to trimming and J lost 8 bases, with 10 bases between them. The CDR3 loop reads CATSQGGGELFF. CDR3 nucleotide sequence: TGTGCCACCAGCCAGGGTGGAGGGGAGCTGTTTTTT.

This chain uses TRBV19 with TRBJ2-2; D is possibly TRBD1 (6 bases). In germline, CDR1 is LNHDA, CDR2 SQIVND (reference sequence). The CDR3 contains 16 residues. Trimming shortened V by 7 bases and J by 7 bases, and 22 bases separated the two germline ends. This CDR3 reads CASIPRGAGEVGELFF. The CDR3 DNA sequence: TGTGCCAGTATTCCCCGAGGGGCAGGGGAAGTCGGGGAGCTGTTTTTT.

This clonotype came up many times. The gene calls are TRBV29-1 and TRBJ2-7; 9 nucleotides line up with TRBD1. The CDR3 contains 13 residues. Germline V gene data show CDR1 as SQVTM and CDR2 as ANQGSEA. V was pared by 6 bases and J by 2 bases, with 5 bases of the junction left unmatched. CDR3 nucleotide sequence: TGCAGCGTAACAGGGGGCCAGACCTACGAGCAGTACTTC. Its translation is CSVTGGQTYEQYF.

The sample holds a few counts of this clonotype. The chain couples TRBV6-5 to TRBJ2-5; D might be TRBD1 or TRBD2, each matching 6 bases. This CDR3 comprises 15 residues. Trimming took off 2 bases at V and 2 bases at J, with 12 bases between the two ends. In germline, CDR1 is MNHEY, CDR2 SVGAGI. CDR3 amino acids: CASSYKGGRQETQYF. The DNA for the CDR3 is TGTGCCAGCAGTTACAAGGGGGGCAGACAAGAGACCCAGTACTTC.

J is TRBJ2-6 and V is TRBV10-3, with D tentatively TRBD2 (5 bases). Looked up from germline, CDR1 is ENHRY and CDR2 is SYGVKD. The V end lost 10 bases, the J end lost 11 bases, and 15 bases lay between the germline ends. This CDR3 is 12 amino acids long. Here the CDR3 reads CASWTGSYVLTF. The CDR3 DNA reads TGTGCCAGCTGGACGGGGTCCTACGTCCTGACTTTC.

In this sample, this clonotype turned up many times. The V gene is TRBV7-6, the J gene TRBJ1-5; D ambiguous. Germline CDR1 and CDR2: SGHVS and FNYEAQ. V was pared by 1 base and J by 9 bases, with 10 bases between. This CDR3 comprises 13 residues. The CDR3: CASSLGSSRPQHF. In DNA form, the CDR3 reads TGTGCCAGCAGCTTAGGGTCTTCTCGGCCCCAGCATTTT.

The rearrangement links TRBV19 to TRBJ2-7; 9 bases agree with TRBD1. Unmatched junction bases numbered 7, after V lost 11 bases and J lost 2 bases. This CDR3 is built from 13 residues. Germline CDR1 LNHDA, CDR2 SQIVND (reference sequence). CDR3: CAWGTGRAYEQYF. CDR3 nucleotide sequence: TGTGCCTGGGGGACAGGGAGGGCCTACGAGCAGTACTTC.

The table lists this clonotype with a count of one. This may stem from a read error, because a much larger clone lies one nucleotide away. The rearrangement joins TRBV20-1 to TRBJ1-4, with D possibly matching TRBD1 (5 bases). CDR1 and CDR2 (germline): DFQATT, SNEGSKA (reference sequence). Trimming took off 6 bases at V and 7 bases at J, with 12 bases between the two ends. The CDR3 contains 12 residues. CDR3 residues: CSASGGGEKLFF. Here the CDR3 DNA reads TGCAGTGCCTCGGGGGGAGGTGAAAAACTGTTTTTT.

This clonotype was seen a handful of times. The genes are TRBV25-1 and TRBJ2-3; 9 bases map to TRBD1. Germline-derived CDR1 and CDR2 are MGHDK and SYGVNS. The V segment lost 3 bases and the J segment 4 bases; nucleotides outside the gene matches: 8. This CDR3 is built from 16 residues. The CDR3 reads CASSDHRDRESDTQYF. In DNA form, the CDR3 reads TGTGCCAGCAGTGACCACCGGGACAGGGAATCAGATACGCAGTATTTT. The full variable domain, completed using reference TRBV25-1 and TRBJ2-3, is EADIYQTPRYLVIGTGKKITLECSQTMGHDKMYWYQQDPGMELHLIHYSYGVNSTEKGDLSSESTVSRIRTEHFPLTLESARPSHTSQYLCASSDHRDRESDTQYFGPGTRLTVL.

This clonotype was recorded many times. V and J are TRBV19 and TRBJ1-1; no clear D gene. Germline values: CDR1 LNHDA, CDR2 SQIVND (reference sequence). V was pared by 7 bases and J by 4 bases, with 13 bases between. The length of the CDR3 is 13 residues. The CDR3 protein is CASTFGRGTEAFF. The CDR3 region has the DNA TGTGCCAGTACCTTCGGCCGCGGCACTGAAGCTTTCTTT.

The chain has TRBV10-3 and TRBJ1-1; D gene ambiguous. V was pared by 6 bases and J by 2 bases, with 10 bases between. Germline V CDR1 and CDR2: ENHRY, SYGVKD. CDR3 length equals 13 residues. The chain's CDR3 is CAISFGINTEAFF. The CDR3 nucleotides are TGTGCCATCAGCTTTGGAATCAACACTGAAGCTTTCTTT.

The chain couples TRBV3-1 to TRBJ2-6; D perhaps matches TRBD1 (5 bases). The germline V gene has CDR1 LGHDT and CDR2 YNNKEL (reference sequence). This CDR3 has 17 amino acids. Trimming cost V 3 bases and J 0 bases, with 12 bases left between them. The CDR3 bases are TGTGCCAGCAGCCAGTTCAGGGCTAACTCTGGGGCCAACGTCCTGACTTTC. As protein: CASSQFRANSGANVLTF.

The chain carries TRBV19 and TRBJ2-7, with TRBD2 matching over 9 bases. V shed 2 bases and J 4 bases; nucleotides not matched to a gene: 9. Germline CDR1 reads LNHDA; CDR2 reads SQIVND (reference sequence). The CDR3 loop spans 16 amino acids. The CDR3, as DNA: TGTGCCAGTAGTATACAACCGGGACTAGCAAATTACGAGCAGTACTTC. Its protein product is CASSIQPGLANYEQYF.

The chain joins TRBV5-1 to TRBJ1-5, with TRBD1 identical over 7 bases. The CDR3 is made up of 15 amino acids. CDR1 SGHRS and CDR2 YFSETQ come from the germline V gene. The V gene end was trimmed by 4 bases and the J gene end by 2 bases; junction bases not matched to a gene: 6. CDR3 amino acids: CASSQTGVGNQPQHF. The CDR3 DNA reads as TGCGCCAGCAGCCAAACAGGGGTCGGCAATCAGCCCCAGCATTTT.

This chain connects TRBV10-3 to TRBJ2-5, with 8 bases fitting TRBD2. There are 14 residues in the CDR3. Per germline, CDR1 ENHRY and CDR2 SYGVKD. Losses at the gene ends were 0 bases for V and 5 bases for J; bases not matched to a gene: 2. This CDR3 reads CAISESRLAETQYF. The DNA of the CDR3 is TGTGCCATCAGTGAGTCTAGACTAGCGGAGACCCAGTACTTC.

This clonotype was counted at least ten times. The rearrangement joins TRBV20-1 to TRBJ1-2; D is unclear. The germline gives CDR1 DFQATT, CDR2 SNEGSKA (reference sequence). CDR3 length: 11 residues. For the CDR3, the DNA is TGCACCTTAGGAGCTAACTATGGCTACACCTTC. Translating gives CTLGANYGYTF.

Turning to this clonotype: The junction shows a germline mismatch at one end, possibly a read error. The chain couples TRBV6-5 to TRBJ1-2; D ambiguous. The CDR3 totals 14 residues. Per the germline V gene, CDR1 is MNHEY and CDR2 is SVGAGI. CDR3 bases: TGTGCCAGCAATTACGAGGCGACATACTATGGCTACACCTTC. Translating it yields CASNYEATYYGYTF.

V and J are TRBV20-1 and TRBJ2-7; D is ambiguous. The CDR3 loop spans 15 amino acids. V was pared by 5 bases and J by 0 bases, with 17 bases between. The germline V gene has CDR1 DFQATT and CDR2 SNEGSKA (reference sequence). The CDR3 sequence: CSALPNPVGSYEQYF. The CDR3 coding sequence is TGCAGTGCTCTACCGAACCCAGTGGGCTCCTACGAGCAGTACTTC.

V gene TRBV4-3 combines with J gene TRBJ1-2, with 8 bases aligning to TRBD1. CDR1 is LGHNA, CDR2 YSLEER, per germline. V dropped 0 bases and J dropped 6; count of bases not matched to a gene: 3. This CDR3 has 14 amino acids. CDR3 DNA sequence: TGCGCCAGCAGCCAAGACCCAGGGGGCCATGGCTACACCTTC. Its translation: CASSQDPGGHGYTF.